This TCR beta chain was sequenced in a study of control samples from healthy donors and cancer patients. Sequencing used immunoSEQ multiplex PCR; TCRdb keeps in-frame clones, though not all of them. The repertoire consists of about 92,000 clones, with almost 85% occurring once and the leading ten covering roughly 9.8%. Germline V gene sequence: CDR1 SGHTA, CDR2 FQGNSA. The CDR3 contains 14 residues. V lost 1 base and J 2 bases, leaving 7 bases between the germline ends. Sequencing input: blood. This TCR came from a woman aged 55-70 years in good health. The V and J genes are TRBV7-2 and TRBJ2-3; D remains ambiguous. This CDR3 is CASSLGGPTDTQYF. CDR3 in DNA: TGTGCCAGCAGCTTAGGAGGCCCCACAGATACGCAGTATTTT.